The T cell receptor (beta chain) described here comes from a study of blood T cell repertoires in COVID-19 (TCRdb year 2020). For context, the study as a whole: Samples from collaborators originated in the United States, Italy and Spain and spanned both the acute and convalescent phases of COVID-19. The material from the prospective study consisted of cDNA or gDNA derived from T cells, B-cell-depleted T cells, or PBMCs. Subjects who had been exposed to COVID-19, were actively infected with it, or had recovered from it provided the deeply sampled blood TCRbeta repertoires that made up the dataset. The samples were drawn from two sources: the first 160 participants of the ongoing ImmuneRACE study, and 1,200 or so subjects contributed by 6 global collaborators. The repertoires were made available in a free public database intended to serve as a resource for research on the immune response to SARS-CoV-2. A de-identified subject ID, COVID-19 status, age in years and sex were almost always included in the sample metadata. Where HLA class I and class II types were available, the types were taken from metadata supplied by the sample provider, not from assay-based typing. Overall results and qualifications from the work: Clinical and demographic metadata were provided uncurated, with the amount varying by source and participant.

This clone appeared once. Its antigen target is currently unknown. No quality values exist for individual bases; no much larger clone is one base distant. TCRbeta CDR3 regions were amplified from genomic DNA by means of the immunoSEQ Assay, a bias-controlled multiplex PCR. Processing in the source paper ran as follows. Nucleated cell counts per sample were estimated from amplification of reference gene primers within the assay. To quantify the absolute abundance of each unique TCRbeta CDR3 rearrangement, sequence reads were collapsed and filtered. For each sample, productive Simpson clonality was calculated by taking the square root of Simpson's diversity index across productive rearrangements. TCRdb's version of the immuneACCESS table is confined to in-frame rearrangements and falls short of the full clone set. An unresolved V gene accounts for under half of the shortfall where checked; the remainder is of unknown origin. The DNA was the basis for D and trimming; V, J and clone size are from that table. In this sample the table shows approximately 110,000 clones, less than 85% of which occur a single time. The ten largest make up around a fifth of the sample.

Whole blood was collected in K2EDTA tubes by collaborating institutions according to the institutions' own protocols. For TCRbeta analysis, collaborators shipped samples in one of three forms: frozen whole blood, isolated PBMCs, or DNA extracted from either of those sample types. Reading the germline V gene (reference sequence) gives CDR1 LNHNV and CDR2 YYDKDF. The CDR3, from cysteine to phenylalanine, totals 14 residues. Only CDR3 DNA is held: 42 bases, read in frame from base 1. Relative to germline, V is 5 bases shorter and J is 4 bases shorter, with 12 bases between their ends. Sequencing used peripheral blood. This sequence was found in a man between 70 and 80 years old with active or convalescent COVID-19. In this chain, TRBV15 is recombined with TRBJ1-5; the D segment could be TRBD1, given 6 matching bases. At the DNA level, the sequence is TGTGCCACCAGCCGGGACATTTTTAATCAGCCCCAGCATTTT. Its amino acids are CATSRDIFNQPQHF.